Presented here are 27 T cell receptor beta chains from one specimen sequenced in a study of molecular identifiers for immune sequencing clone quantification. From the PCR reads, TCRdb called clonotypes with MiXCR, one entry per CDR3 protein. This table holds under 600,000 distinct CDR3 sequences, about 25% found once. The sample comprised naive CD8+ T cells from blood, with Jurkat cell RNA spiked in. Subset denoted: FACS-sorted CD8+CD4-CCR7+CD45RA+ naive T cells. The receptors here all came from a human donor in good health. Some libraries in this study had Jurkat cell RNA spiked in.

The chain is built from TRBV30 and TRBJ2-1; 7 positions agree with TRBD2. The CDR3 totals 15 residues. CDR1 and CDR2 from the germline V gene are GTSNPN and SVGIG (reference sequence). The J segment lost 4 bases and the V segment lost 0 bases, leaving 6 bases of the junction unmatched. The CDR3 is CAWSVVAGRYNEQFF. In nucleotides, the CDR3 is TGTGCCTGGAGTGTGGTAGCGGGTCGTTACAATGAGCAGTTCTTC. Based on the CDR3 plus reference TRBV30 and TRBJ2-1, the full variable domain is SQTIHQWPATLVQPVGSPLSLECTVEGTSNPNLYWYRQAAGRGLQLLFYSVGIGQISSEVPQNLSASRPQDRQFILSSKKLLLSDSGFYLCAWSVVAGRYNEQFFGPGTRLTVL.

This clonotype was seen only a few times. The CDR3 DNA follows: TGTGCCAGCAGTTACCACCGTTCCCGGGACAGGGTTGTGTCACCCCTCCACTTT. Protein product: CASSYHRSRDRVVSPLHF. The chain links TRBV6-5 to TRBJ1-6, with 9 positions matching TRBD1. Germline loops: CDR1 MNHEY, CDR2 SVGAGI. This CDR3 is built from 18 residues. V gave up 2 bases and J gave up 10 bases; unmatched junction bases: 15.

This clonotype occurred a few times. The rearrangement links TRBV28 to TRBJ1-3; 7 nucleotides match TRBD1. Trimming at V came to 2 bases and at J to 7 bases, leaving 23 bases not matched to a gene. Germline-derived CDR1 and CDR2 are MDHEN and SYDVKM. The CDR3 covers 20 residues. CDR3 region: CASSLGRGGFGGTTLNTIYF. DNA for the CDR3: TGTGCCAGCAGTTTAGGCCGAGGGGGCTTCGGCGGAACTACCTTGAACACCATATATTTT.

The chain couples TRBV7-9 to TRBJ2-1; 9 bases align to TRBD2. CDR1 SEHNR and CDR2 FQNEAQ come from the germline V gene (reference sequence). The CDR3 is 15 amino acids. V lost 1 base, J lost 5 bases, and 3 bases stayed unmatched. The CDR3 DNA is TGTGCCAGCAGCTTAGGGCTAGCGGGGCACAATGAGCAGTTCTTC. Translation gives CASSLGLAGHNEQFF.

This clonotype was detected a few times. The J gene is TRBJ1-1, the V gene TRBV7-8; D call uncertain. Germline CDR1 and CDR2: SGHVS and FQNEAQ. This CDR3 has 14 amino acids. V gave up 1 base and J gave up 6 bases, with 12 bases separating them. The CDR3, as DNA: TGTGCCAGCAGCTTAGTTGTGGTGGATGCTGAAGCTTTCTTT. Amino acid sequence: CASSLVVVDAEAFF.

This chain connects TRBV12-3 or TRBV12-4 to TRBJ1-1; TRBD1 might be the D (6 bases). V lost 8 bases to trimming and J lost 1 base, with 14 bases between them. The CDR3 has 14 residues. This CDR3 is CASGLQGANTEAFF. The CDR3 region has the DNA TGTGCCAGCGGACTACAGGGAGCGAACACTGAAGCTTTCTTT.

On this clonotype itself: This could be a read error, since a much larger clone is one nucleotide away. This chain uses TRBV7-6 with TRBJ2-5; no definite D call. The germline V gene has CDR1 SGHVS and CDR2 FNYEAQ. CDR3 size: 12 residues. CDR3 sequence (DNA): TGTGCCAGCAGCGGTATTGAGAAGACCCAGTGCTTC. It encodes CASSGIEKTQCF.

The chain carries TRBV19 and TRBJ2-2; TRBD2 is a possible D gene (5 bases). The CDR3 runs to 15 residues. Germline CDR1 reads LNHDA; CDR2 reads SQIVND (reference sequence). Trimming took 3 bases from V and 2 from J, leaving 10 bases between them. The CDR3 spells CASSIWTGNTGELFF. CDR3 DNA: TGTGCCAGTAGTATCTGGACGGGAAACACCGGGGAGCTGTTTTTT.

This clonotype appeared many times. This chain joins TRBV7-2 and TRBJ2-7; 9 bases line up with TRBD1. Germline CDR1 reads SGHTA; CDR2 reads FQGNSA. The CDR3 runs to 14 residues. V shed 4 bases and J 4 bases; nucleotides not matched to a gene: 5. In DNA form, the CDR3 reads TGTGCCAGCAGCTCGGACAGGGGAGGGTACGAGCAGTACTTC. It specifies CASSSDRGGYEQYF.

To note about this clonotype: Without the conserved terminal phenylalanine or tryptophan, this CDR3 likely stems from a read error. This sequence joins TRBV12-3 or TRBV12-4 and TRBJ2-3; D ambiguous. V was cut by 7 bases and J by 0 bases, with 14 bases left in between. The CDR3 runs 15 residues. The CDR3 DNA is TGTGCCAGCACCGAATTCAGAGATAGCACAGATACGCAGTATCTT. As protein: CASTEFRDSTDTQYL.

Points on this clonotype: A single base separates this from a much larger clone, so it may be a read error. The chain recombines TRBV7-2 with TRBJ2-7; unclear D gene. Germline V gives CDR1 SGHTA, CDR2 FQGNSA. The CDR3 extends over 12 amino acids. CDR3 bases: TGTGCCAGCAGCGTCAGCTCCTACGAGCGGTACTTC. Residues: CASSVSSYERYF.

The V call is TRBV27, the J call TRBJ1-5; 9 bases agree with TRBD1. The junction had 5 bases not matched to a gene; V was cut back by 5 bases and J by 3 bases. The CDR3 contains 15 residues. The germline CDR1 and CDR2 sequences are MNHEY and SMNVEV (reference sequence). CDR3 DNA: TGTGCCAGCAGTCTCGGACAGGGGTACAATCAGCCCCAGCATTTT. As protein: CASSLGQGYNQPQHF.

CDR3 nucleotide sequence: TGCGCCAGCAGCCTAAGCCTCGGACAGGGGGAGTACTATGGCTACACCTTC. This codes for CASSLSLGQGEYYGYTF. The rearrangement joins TRBV4-3 to TRBJ1-2; 10 nucleotides match TRBD1. This CDR3 is built from 17 residues. V lost 4 bases and J lost 3; bases outside the gene matches: 11. CDR1 is LGHNA, CDR2 YSLEER, per germline.

Note on this clonotype: Germline and junction disagree at one end, which may indicate a read error. The chain couples TRBV7-3 to TRBJ1-1, with 7 bases lining up with TRBD1. Germline-derived CDR1 and CDR2 are SGHTA and FQGTGA. The CDR3 is 19 amino acids. In DNA, the CDR3 is TGTGCCAGCAGCATAACGCGGACAGGCTCACTAAGGGGGGGGACTGAAGCTTTCTTT. Its protein product is CASSITRTGSLRGGTEAFF.

The V call is TRBV11-2, the J call TRBJ2-1; 14 nucleotides match TRBD2. CDR3 length: 17 amino acids. Germline V gene data show CDR1 as SGHAT and CDR2 as FQNNGV. V was clipped by 0 bases and J by 9 bases; unmatched bases: 7. CDR3 nucleotides: TGTGCCAGCAGCTTAGAGCCCGGGACTAGCGGGGGAAGTGAGCAGTTCTTC. Translation gives CASSLEPGTSGGSEQFF.

This clonotype was picked up one time. This chain connects TRBV19 to TRBJ2-7, with D possibly matching TRBD2 (6 bases). V lost 1 base and J 6 bases, leaving 10 bases between the germline ends. The V gene's germline CDR1 is LNHDA and CDR2 SQIVND (reference sequence). This CDR3 has 13 residues. The DNA for the CDR3 is TGTGCCAGTAGTATAGGGTACGGGAGCGAGCAGTACTTC. This codes for CASSIGYGSEQYF. Drawing the rest from reference TRBV19 and TRBJ2-7, the complete variable domain is DGGITQSPKYLFRKEGQNVTLSCEQNLNHDAMYWYRQDPGQGLRLIYYSQIVNDFQKGDIAEGYSVSREKKESFPLTVTSAQKNPTAFYLCASSIGYGSEQYFGPGTRLTVT.

This clonotype was observed at least ten times. This rearrangement joins TRBV11-2 to TRBJ2-2; no firm D call. This CDR3 contains 14 residues. Trimming pared 1 base from V and 3 bases from J, leaving 6 bases between. CDR1 and CDR2 from the germline V gene are SGHAT and FQNNGV. CDR3 coding DNA: TGTGCCAGCAGCTTAGGGCCTTACACCGGGGAGCTGTTTTTT. Residues: CASSLGPYTGELFF.

The V call is TRBV7-9, the J call TRBJ2-3; no clear D gene. The germline V and J ends were trimmed by 4 bases and 2 bases, with 13 bases remaining between them. The CDR3 spans 15 residues. Per germline, CDR1 SEHNR and CDR2 FQNEAQ (reference sequence). The DNA of the CDR3 is TGTGCCAGCAGCTCTCTGACGAGGAACACAGATACGCAGTATTTT. Its translation is CASSSLTRNTDTQYF.

This clonotype was seen repeatedly, ten times or more. The J gene is TRBJ2-3, the V gene TRBV4-1; D is possibly TRBD1 (5 bases). The V end lost 2 bases, the J end lost 1 base, and 13 bases lay between the germline ends. CDR1 and CDR2 (germline): MGHRA, YSYEKL. The CDR3 is 16 amino acids. CDR3 residues: CASSQRQGLGTDTQYF. CDR3 DNA: TGCGCCAGCAGCCAACGTCAGGGTCTTGGCACAGATACGCAGTATTTT.

To note about this clonotype: A read error is possible here, since a much larger clone lies one base away. The CDR3 nucleotides read TGCAGCGTGGTAGGACACAACTATTTCACAGATACGCAGTTTTTT. Protein: CSVVGHNYFTDTQFF. The genes are TRBV29-1 and TRBJ2-3; D perhaps matches TRBD1 (5 bases). CDR1 and CDR2 from the germline V gene are SQVTM and ANQGSEA. This CDR3 contains 15 residues.

Of note for this clonotype: The CDR3 ends on some other residue instead of the conserved phenylalanine or tryptophan, so this is likely a read error. The chain has TRBV5-1 and TRBJ2-3; 8 bases map to TRBD1. V lost 2 bases to trimming and J lost 2 bases; unmatched junction nucleotides: 10. CDR1 and CDR2 from the germline V gene are SGHRS and YFSETQ. CDR3 length: 17 residues. The CDR3 sequence is CASSFSLDRESTDTQYI. In nucleotides, the CDR3 is TGCGCCAGCAGCTTTTCGTTGGACAGGGAGTCCACAGATACGCAGTATATT.

With respect to this clonotype: A read error is possible here, since a much larger clone lies one base away. The chain joins TRBV20-1 to TRBJ2-7; a weak D match, TRBD2 (5 bases). The CDR3 has 13 amino acids. CDR1 DFQATT and CDR2 SNEGSKA come from the germline V gene (reference sequence). CDR3 DNA sequence: TGCAGTGCTAGAGGGCTAGCCACCTACGAGCAGTGCTTC. Protein product: CSARGLATYEQCF.

There are many counts of this clonotype. The chain employs TRBV14 and TRBJ1-1, with D unresolved. This CDR3 region has 14 residues. Germline V lookup: CDR1 SGHDN, CDR2 FVKESK. V lost 4 bases, J lost 6 bases, and 15 bases lay in between. CDR3 DNA: TGTGCCAGCAGCCGCTATAGTAAGTTTGCTGAAGCTTTCTTT. Amino acids: CASSRYSKFAEAFF.

CDR3 DNA: TGTGCCAGCAGCTTGGGATCTGGGGGCTATAGCAATGAGCAGTTCTTC. Translation: CASSLGSGGYSNEQFF. This chain uses TRBV5-4 with TRBJ2-1, with a weak D call TRBD1 (6 bases). Germline CDR1 reads SGHNT; CDR2 reads YYREEE (reference sequence). V shed 0 bases and J shed 6 bases, with 16 bases lying between them. CDR3 length: 16 residues.

This clonotype was detected a few times. This chain links TRBV11-2 with TRBJ2-3; 10 nucleotides align to TRBD2. J was trimmed by 4 bases and V by 2 bases; bases with no gene match: 15. Germline assignment: CDR1 SGHAT and CDR2 FQNNGV. The CDR3 totals 19 residues. This CDR3 is CASSLSAALAGEVSDTQYF. DNA of the CDR3: TGTGCCAGCAGCTTATCGGCAGCTCTAGCGGGAGAGGTGTCAGATACGCAGTATTTT.

DNA of the CDR3: TGTGCCAGCAGCTTTGGTCCCCCGAACAGGGGACCTAACACTGAAGCTTTCTTT. Its protein is CASSFGPPNRGPNTEAFF. The gene calls are TRBV5-4 and TRBJ1-1, with TRBD1 identical over 7 bases. V gave up 2 bases and J gave up 2 bases; unmatched junction bases: 15. The CDR3 has 18 residues. Germline V gene sequence: CDR1 SGHNT, CDR2 YYREEE (reference sequence).

The genes are TRBV5-6 and TRBJ2-2; TRBD2 matches at 8 bases. Germline trimming cut 0 bases from V and 6 bases from J; bases unmatched to any gene: 10. The CDR3 extends over 17 amino acids. Per the germline V gene, CDR1 is SGHDT and CDR2 is YYEEEE. The CDR3 nucleotides read TGTGCCAGCAGCTTGGACAGGACTAGCCCCACACCCGGGGAGCTGTTTTTT. This sequence encodes CASSLDRTSPTPGELFF.